The entry below describes one T cell receptor beta chain. The antigen is not known. 5'RACE with 10-nucleotide random UMIs generated the cDNA. Over 160 million TCR-beta sequences from 15-18 subjects came out of each sequencing run. One entry per CDR3 protein, called by TCRdb with MiXCR from the 5' RACE reads. The profile covers around 79,000 distinct CDR3 sequences, with 14% appearing a single time and 6.5% to 8% taken by the ten largest. The data belong to a study of neurological immune-mediated disorders. Study-wide points: Multiple sclerosis patients had less TCR clonal expansion than even healthy controls, unlike HTLV-1-associated myelopathy. Subjects shared no identical expanded-clone CDR3 amino acid sequences, suggesting private TCR-beta repertoires in all groups.

This CDR3 region has 12 residues. The germline V gene has CDR1 DFQATT and CDR2 SNEGSKA (reference sequence). V lost 6 bases to trimming and J lost 9 bases, with 18 bases between them. This rearrangement joins TRBV20-1 to TRBJ2-7, with TRBD1 as a possible D gene (5 bases). Input material: PBMCs. This receptor was identified in a woman aged 45-65 years in good health. The CDR3 DNA reads as TGCAGTGCAAGCGACGTGGGGCGCGGGCAGTACTTC. Translation: CSASDVGRGQYF.